Following are 28 T cell receptor beta chains from one sample sequenced in a study of blood T cell repertoires in COVID-19. Profiling relied on immunoSEQ multiplex PCR, and the TCRdb table lists in-frame clones only, not all of them. The sample yields about 92,000 clones, around three quarters seen once. Sequencing used peripheral blood. These TCRs come from a man over 45 who had recovered from COVID-19.

V usage is TRBV5-6 and J usage is TRBJ2-2; TRBD1 aligns across 10 bases. V lost 4 bases, J lost 3 bases, and 6 bases stayed unmatched. The CDR3 runs 16 residues. Germline V CDR1 and CDR2: SGHDT, YYEEEE. This chain's CDR3 is CASSDRGQGYTGELFF. The CDR3 coding sequence is TGTGCCAGCAGCGATCGGGGACAGGGGTACACCGGGGAGCTGTTTTTT.

This clone was detected only once. This chain connects TRBV9 to TRBJ2-5; D uncertain. The V and J ends lost 0 bases and 0 bases respectively, with 3 bases between them. Germline V CDR1 and CDR2: SGDLS, YYNGEE. The CDR3 is made up of 13 amino acids. This CDR3 is CASSVADQETQYF. In DNA, the CDR3 is TGTGCCAGCAGCGTAGCAGACCAAGAGACCCAGTACTTC.

The rearrangement links TRBV18 to TRBJ1-2; TRBD1 aligns across 7 bases. The V segment lost 3 bases and the J segment 2 bases; nucleotides outside the gene matches: 6. CDR3 length equals 15 residues. The germline gives CDR1 KGHSH, CDR2 LQKENI. The CDR3 region has the DNA TGTGCCAGCTCACCCGACAGGGACCCGAACTATGGCTACACCTTC. Translated, it gives CASSPDRDPNYGYTF. Variable domain in full (rest from reference TRBV18 and TRBJ1-2): NAGVMQNPRHLVRRRGQEARLRCSPMKGHSHVYWYRQLPEEGLKFMVYLQKENIIDESGMPKERFSAEFPKEGPSILRIQQVVRGDSAAYFCASSPDRDPNYGYTFGSGTRLTVV.

This chain uses TRBV11-2 with TRBJ1-3; D call uncertain. Per germline, CDR1 SGHAT and CDR2 FQNNGV. The CDR3 is 14 residues long. V lost 4 bases and J lost 4, with 11 bases in between. CDR3 amino acids: CASSSSRAGNTIYF. The CDR3, as DNA: TGTGCCAGCAGCTCCTCGAGGGCAGGAAACACCATATATTTT.

This clone was seen once. The V and J genes are TRBV13 and TRBJ2-7; tentative D call: TRBD2 (5 bases). There are 15 residues in the CDR3. Germline CDR1 is PRHDT and CDR2 is FYEKMQ (reference sequence). V was trimmed by 2 bases and J by 0 bases, leaving 11 bases between them. As DNA, the CDR3 is TGTGCCAGCAGCTTACTGAGCGGAAGCTCCTACGAGCAGTACTTC. Amino acids: CASSLLSGSSYEQYF.

This chain's CDR3 is CASSTPSWRGQETQYF. The CDR3 DNA sequence: TGTGCCAGTAGTACCCCTTCTTGGAGGGGCCAAGAGACCCAGTACTTC. This chain uses TRBV19 with TRBJ2-5; weak D call: TRBD2 (6 bases). Germline CDR1 LNHDA, CDR2 SQIVND (reference sequence). The CDR3 is 16 amino acids. Trimming took off 4 bases at V and 1 base at J, with 16 bases between the two ends.

The rearrangement uses TRBV7-2 and TRBJ2-3; 8 bases line up with TRBD2. J gave up 1 base and V 1 base, and 4 bases lay outside the gene matches. The CDR3 has 16 residues. CDR1 and CDR2 from the germline V gene are SGHTA and FQGNSA. The CDR3 loop is CASSLELAARTDTQYF. DNA of the CDR3: TGTGCCAGCAGCTTAGAACTAGCGGCTCGCACAGATACGCAGTATTTT.

In this sample, this clone turned up once. V gene TRBV30 combines with J gene TRBJ1-1; 11 positions match TRBD1. Looked up from germline, CDR1 is GTSNPN and CDR2 is SVGIG (reference sequence). Germline trimming cut 3 bases from V and 11 bases from J; bases unmatched to any gene: 5. There are 12 residues in the CDR3. The CDR3 nucleotides read TGTGCCTGGAGCGGACAGGGGGCTGGCGCTTTCTTT. Encoded protein: CAWSGQGAGAFF.

This chain links TRBV11-2 with TRBJ1-2, with D maybe TRBD1 (5 bases). The ends were cut back, 1 base at V and 5 bases at J, with 8 bases in the middle. The germline V gene encodes CDR1 SGHAT and CDR2 FQNNGV. CDR3 size: 13 residues. As DNA, the CDR3 is TGTGCCAGCAGCTTAGCAGGGTCTTATGGCTACACCTTC. Translation gives CASSLAGSYGYTF.

V usage is TRBV5-1 and J usage is TRBJ1-5; 7 bases line up with TRBD1. Per germline, CDR1 SGHRS and CDR2 YFSETQ. Trimming at V came to 2 bases and at J to 5 bases, leaving 1 base not matched to a gene. The CDR3 is made up of 13 amino acids. This chain's CDR3 is CASSFQGDQPQHF. Written as DNA, the CDR3 is TGCGCCAGCAGCTTTCAGGGGGATCAGCCCCAGCATTTT.

The chain joins TRBV5-4 to TRBJ2-3, with 11 bases lining up with TRBD1. Looked up from germline, CDR1 is SGHNT and CDR2 is YYREEE (reference sequence). The trim removed 4 bases at V and 5 bases at J, leaving 9 bases unmatched. This CDR3 contains 16 residues. For the CDR3, the DNA is TGTGCCAGCAGCGTTACCGGACAGGGGGCGAAAGATACGCAGTATTTT. Its protein product is CASSVTGQGAKDTQYF. The full variable domain, rest sourced from reference TRBV5-4 and TRBJ2-3, is ETGVTQSPTHLIKTRGQQVTLRCSSQSGHNTVSWYQQALGQGPQFIFQYYREEENGRGNFPPRFSGLQFPNYSSELNVNALELDDSALYLCASSVTGQGAKDTQYFGPGTRLTVL.

The chain uses TRBV5-6 and TRBJ2-3; the match to TRBD1 covers 8 bases. V trimming: 4 bases; J trimming: 2 bases; junction bases outside the gene matches: 6. From germline, CDR1 is SGHDT and CDR2 YYEEEE. The CDR3 loop spans 15 amino acids. CDR3 in amino acids: CASSEGQEFTDTQYF. DNA of the CDR3: TGTGCCAGCAGCGAGGGACAGGAATTCACAGATACGCAGTATTTT.

The CDR3 loop reads CASSPGTDGYTF. The CDR3 DNA follows: TGTGCCAGCAGTCCCGGGACAGATGGCTACACCTTC. The chain joins TRBV12-3 or TRBV12-4 to TRBJ1-2, with 7 bases that match TRBD1. This CDR3 has 12 amino acids. Trimming cost V 5 bases and J 6 bases; bases outside gene matches: 3.

The chain recombines TRBV19 with TRBJ2-7, with D tentatively TRBD2 (5 bases). From germline, CDR1 is LNHDA and CDR2 SQIVND (reference sequence). CDR3 length equals 14 residues. The ends were cut back, 10 bases at V and 0 bases at J, with 16 bases in the middle. Written as DNA, the CDR3 is TGTGCCACCAGGAGCGGACGGGACTCCTACGAGCAGTACTTC. It codes for CATRSGRDSYEQYF.

V gene TRBV3-1 (or the pseudogene TRBV3-2) combines with J gene TRBJ1-1, with D possibly matching TRBD1 (5 bases). Germline CDR1 LGHDT, CDR2 YNNKEL (reference sequence). The V end was cut by 4 bases, the J end by 1 base, with 13 bases between. The CDR3 has 15 residues. This CDR3 is CASSPAGQKNTEAFF. The CDR3 nucleotides read TGTGCCAGCAGCCCTGCAGGGCAGAAGAACACTGAAGCTTTCTTT.

CDR3: CASMTGGAWGGYTF. The CDR3 DNA sequence: TGTGCCAGCATGACAGGGGGCGCGTGGGGTGGCTACACCTTC. J is TRBJ1-2 and V is TRBV28; 10 bases fit TRBD1. Germline-derived CDR1 and CDR2 are MDHEN and SYDVKM. The CDR3 sequence is 14 residues long. The V segment lost 7 bases and the J segment 7 bases; nucleotides outside the gene matches: 9.

V usage is TRBV5-4 and J usage is TRBJ2-1, with 9 bases lining up with TRBD2. The CDR3 is 15 amino acids. The V and J ends lost 2 bases and 4 bases, in that order; junction bases with no gene match: 4. Germline CDR1 SGHNT, CDR2 YYREEE (reference sequence). The DNA of the CDR3 is TGTGCCAGCAGCTTCCGGCGGGGGGGTTACAATGAGCAGTTCTTC. Translated: CASSFRRGGYNEQFF.

This chain's CDR3 is CASSIVENYEQYF. The CDR3, as DNA: TGTGCCAGTAGTATAGTCGAGAACTACGAGCAGTACTTC. The genes are TRBV19 and TRBJ2-7, with D uncertain. The CDR3 sequence is 13 residues long. From germline, CDR1 is LNHDA and CDR2 SQIVND (reference sequence). Deletions cut 1 base from V and 3 bases from J, with 7 bases between.

The V call is TRBV5-1, the J call TRBJ2-3; TRBD1 might be the D (5 bases). The CDR3 is made up of 14 amino acids. Germline CDR1 reads SGHRS; CDR2 reads YFSETQ. The ends were cut back, 5 bases at V and 3 bases at J, with 13 bases in the middle. CDR3 sequence (DNA): TGCGCCAGCAGGTTTGTACAGGAGACAGATACGCAGTATTTT. Encoded protein: CASRFVQETDTQYF.

The gene calls are TRBV30 and TRBJ1-3; D not resolved. This CDR3 is built from 15 residues. V was pared by 0 bases and J by 0 bases, with 9 bases between. From germline, CDR1 is GTSNPN and CDR2 SVGIG (reference sequence). CDR3 loop: CAWSVRRPSGNTIYF. The DNA of the CDR3 is TGTGCCTGGAGTGTACGCAGGCCCTCTGGAAACACCATATATTTT.

The rearrangement joins TRBV20-1 to TRBJ2-4; 10 positions agree with TRBD2. This CDR3 is 15 amino acids long. J was trimmed by 5 bases and V by 3 bases; bases with no gene match: 7. The V gene's germline CDR1 is DFQATT and CDR2 SNEGSKA (reference sequence). CDR3 region: CSASSAGGQQNIQYF. The DNA for the CDR3 is TGCAGTGCTAGTTCAGCGGGAGGGCAGCAAAACATTCAGTACTTC.

The gene calls are TRBV5-6 and TRBJ1-4, with D possibly TRBD1 on 6 matching bases. V dropped 4 bases and J dropped 8 bases, with 18 bases sitting between them. The CDR3 runs 15 residues. Germline CDR1 reads SGHDT; CDR2 reads YYEEEE. This CDR3 reads CASSEYSGHPEKLFF. The CDR3 DNA follows: TGTGCCAGCAGCGAATACTCGGGACATCCCGAAAAACTGTTTTTT.

The V call is TRBV10-3, the J call TRBJ2-2; 8 bases map to TRBD1. CDR1 and CDR2 from the germline V gene are ENHRY and SYGVKD. The length of the CDR3 is 16 residues. V shed 6 bases, J shed 1 base, and the junction held 7 bases outside the gene matches. The CDR3 is CAISVGQGKNTGELFF. CDR3 coding DNA: TGTGCCATCAGCGTTGGACAGGGAAAGAACACCGGGGAGCTGTTTTTT.

This clone appeared a few times. V and J are TRBV7-9 and TRBJ1-2, with TRBD1 matching over 11 bases. Germline V gene lookup returns CDR1 SEHNR and CDR2 FQNEAQ (reference sequence). CDR3 length equals 14 residues. Unmatched junction bases numbered 9, after V lost 5 bases and J lost 10 bases. This CDR3 reads CASSPGQGAHLYTF. The CDR3 coding sequence is TGTGCCAGCAGCCCTGGACAGGGGGCACATCTCTACACCTTC.

Turning to this clone: The junction shows a germline mismatch at one end, possibly a read error. V is TRBV2 and J is TRBJ1-6; D remains ambiguous. CDR1 is SNHLY, CDR2 FYNNEI, per germline. This CDR3 has 16 amino acids. The CDR3 DNA reads TGTGCCAGCAGGGAAGGACTGGACTCCTATAATTCACCCCTCCACTTT. This sequence encodes CASREGLDSYNSPLHF.

The chain carries TRBV18 and TRBJ1-5; tentative D call: TRBD1 (5 bases). V was clipped by 3 bases and J by 0 bases, with 15 bases between them. The CDR3 extends over 17 amino acids. Germline V gives CDR1 KGHSH, CDR2 LQKENI. CDR3 bases: TGTGCCAGCTCACCCCCCCTCGACAGAGATAGCAATCAGCCCCAGCATTTT. This codes for CASSPPLDRDSNQPQHF.

J is TRBJ1-2 and V is TRBV5-1, with TRBD1 as a possible D gene (5 bases). V shed 0 bases and J shed 8 bases, with 11 bases lying between them. Germline CDR1 SGHRS, CDR2 YFSETQ. The CDR3 consists of 13 residues. The CDR3 reads CASSLGGANGYTF. The CDR3 DNA is TGCGCCAGCAGCTTGGGGGGCGCAAACGGCTACACCTTC.

The CDR3 DNA reads as TGTGCCAGTAGGCGGGACAGGGAGCATCAGCCCCAGCATTTT. Encoded protein: CASRRDREHQPQHF. The chain has TRBV19 and TRBJ1-5; the match to TRBD1 covers 9 bases. Germline V gives CDR1 LNHDA, CDR2 SQIVND (reference sequence). V lost 6 bases to trimming and J lost 5 bases; unmatched junction nucleotides: 5. This CDR3 contains 14 residues.